This T cell receptor (beta chain) was sequenced during a study of CD8+CD57+ T cells in acquired aplastic anemia. Notes on the study in general: Patients and controls shared some 30 CD8+ CDR3 sequences. Controls and patients did not differ significantly in CD8+ Simpson's diversity.

The V segment lost 3 bases and the J segment 11 bases; nucleotides outside the gene matches: 7. Germline loops: CDR1 SEHNR, CDR2 FQNEAQ (reference sequence). The CDR3 contains 12 residues. For CDR3 and TCR beta VDJ profiling, genomic DNA was the template used. One entry per CDR3 protein, called by TCRdb with MiXCR from the reads. The sample yields roughly 150,000 distinct CDR3 sequences, around 50% seen once. This clonotype was seen repeatedly, ten times or more. The antigen remains undetermined. The authors sequenced patients whose flow cytometry had shown CD8+CD57+ cell expansion. There were no patients without severe acquired aplastic anemia. Prior therapy had not been administered to any patient at the time of blood sampling.

This receptor was taken from a human donor with aplastic anemia. The chain links TRBV7-9 to TRBJ2-7, with 7 bases fitting TRBD1. The sample comprised sorted CD4+, CD8+, or CD8+CD57+ T cells (not recorded which) from PBMCs. CDR3: CASSLGDSLEYF. CDR3 bases: TGTGCCAGCAGCTTGGGGGACAGCCTAGAGTACTTC.